This is a list of T cell receptor beta chains from one sample in a study of cytomegalovirus exposure and HLA in healthy donors. This table comes from immunoSEQ multiplex PCR, and its TCRdb copy is limited to in-frame clones, with some not included. The sample carries 200,000 or so clones, 70% to 85% recorded once. Sequenced material: PBMCs. The receptors derive from a girl aged 2 to 10 in good health and CMV-seronegative. CDR3s include the opening cysteine and the closing phenylalanine or tryptophan. Fields, in order: J gene, clone size, V gene, D gene, CDR3 DNA, CDR3 protein. A D gene is named only where the DNA matches it firmly. Clone size is shown for a subset of rows, as once, few, many or a class of expanded clone.

TRBJ1-6,NA,TRBV29-1,NA,TGCAGCGTTGAAGGAGCCGTCAGGCATTCACCCCTCCACTTT,CSVEGAVRHSPLHF
TRBJ2-1,NA,TRBV6-6,TRBD2,TGTGCCAGCACCCCCAGCCTAGCGGCTGAGCAGTTCTTC,CASTPSLAAEQFF
TRBJ1-1,NA,TRBV15,TRBD1,TGTGCCACCAGCAGGTATCAAGGACAGGTGGGAGTTATGAACACTGAAGCTTTCTTT,CATSRYQGQVGVMNTEAFF
TRBJ1-6,NA,TRBV27,NA,TGTGCCAGCAGTTTAGAGCGGTCTCCGAATTCACCCCTCCACTTT,CASSLERSPNSPLHF
TRBJ2-2,NA,TRBV9,TRBD1,TGTGCCAGCAGCGATTACGGGACAGGGGCCGGGGAGCTGTTTTTT,CASSDYGTGAGELFF
TRBJ2-6,NA,TRBV7-6,TRBD1,TGTGCCAGCAGCTTAGGACAGGGCTCTGGGGCCAACGTCCTGACTTTC,CASSLGQGSGANVLTF
TRBJ1-3,NA,TRBV5-1,NA,TGCGCCAGCAGCTTGGCCGGGGACACCATATATTTT,CASSLAGDTIYF
TRBJ1-1,NA,TRBV23-1,NA,TGCGCCAGCAGTCAATCGTGGGAGGGGCTGGAAAACACTGAAGCTTTCTTT,CASSQSWEGLENTEAFF
TRBJ1-1,NA,TRBV10-3,NA,TGTGCCATCAGTGAAGGAGAGAAGAACACTGAAGCTTTCTTT,CAISEGEKNTEAFF
TRBJ1-1,once,TRBV5-1,TRBD1,TGCGCCAGCAGCCTACTACAGGGGGATGCGGCTGAAGCTTTCTTT,CASSLLQGDAAEAFF
TRBJ1-5,NA,TRBV4-1,NA,TGCGCCAGCAGCCTTTATCCCACCGGACTTAGCAATCAGCCCCAGCATTTT,CASSLYPTGLSNQPQHF
TRBJ2-5,NA,TRBV2,NA,TGTGCCAGCAGGTGGGGGGATCCGACAGAGACCCAGTACTTC,CASRWGDPTETQYF
TRBJ2-2,NA,TRBV29-1,TRBD2,TGCAGCGTTACGGCCCCGGGGGAGGGTCTTACCGGGGAGCTGTTTTTT,CSVTAPGEGLTGELFF
TRBJ2-7,few,TRBV6-1,TRBD1,TGTGCCAGCACCCCGGGACAGTCCTACGAGCAGTACTTC,CASTPGQSYEQYF
TRBJ2-7,NA,TRBV5-1,NA,TGCGCCAGCAGCCCGCGGACTTTCGGAAGGTACGAGCAGTACTTC,CASSPRTFGRYEQYF
TRBJ1-3,NA,TRBV4-2,NA,TGTGCCAGCAGCCAAGATCCAGGGGCGCCCTCTGGAAACACCATATATTTT,CASSQDPGAPSGNTIYF
TRBJ2-5,once,TRBV6-1,NA,TGTGCCAGCAGTGCGTTCGGGGGGCCCCTCCAAGAGACCCAGTACTTC,CASSAFGGPLQETQYF
TRBJ2-7,NA,TRBV4-2,NA,TGTGCCAGCAGCCAAGATCAGTCGTCTCACTACGAGCAGTACTTC,CASSQDQSSHYEQYF
TRBJ1-2,NA,TRBV6-5,TRBD1,TGTGCCAGCAGTCGTACAGGGGGCAGAAACTATGGCTACACCTTC,CASSRTGGRNYGYTF
TRBJ1-1,NA,TRBV19,NA,TGTGCCAGTAGTATCCAGGCGAACACTGAAGCTTTCTTT,CASSIQANTEAFF
TRBJ1-2,few,TRBV6-5,NA,TGTGCCAGCAGTTACAGTAGGGGGGGATATGGCTACACCTTC,CASSYSRGGYGYTF
TRBJ1-5,NA,TRBV2,TRBD1,TGTGCCAGCAGTCCGGGACAGTACAATCAGCCCCAGCATTTT,CASSPGQYNQPQHF
TRBJ2-3,NA,TRBV30,TRBD2,TGTGCCTGGTCGGGACTAGCGGGAGATAGAGATACGCAGTATTTT,CAWSGLAGDRDTQYF
TRBJ1-5,once,TRBV4-1,NA,TGCGCCAGCAGCCAAGATCCGGGGTTGGGTCAGCCCCAGCATTTT,CASSQDPGLGQPQHF
TRBJ2-7,NA,TRBV4-1,NA,TGCGCCAGCAGCCAAGAAGCGGCTCCTATCTCCTACGAGCAGTACTTC,CASSQEAAPISYEQYF
TRBJ2-5,NA,TRBV10-1,TRBD2,TGCGCCAGCAGTGATAAGCGGGGGACCGGGGCCCCTCTTCAAGAGACCCAGTACTTC,CASSDKRGTGAPLQETQYF
TRBJ2-7,NA,TRBV2,TRBD2,TGTGCCAGCAGTGTACTAGCGGTAGGTTACGAGCAGTACTTC,CASSVLAVGYEQYF
TRBJ2-3,NA,TRBV7-9,TRBD2,TGTGCCAGCAGCTCGCGGACTAGCGGGGGGGCCGGGAGCACAGATACGCAGTATTTT,CASSSRTSGGAGSTDTQYF
TRBJ2-1,NA,TRBV7-9,NA,TGTGCCAGCAGCCCTGGACTCTCTCTGAATGAGCAGTTCTTC,CASSPGLSLNEQFF